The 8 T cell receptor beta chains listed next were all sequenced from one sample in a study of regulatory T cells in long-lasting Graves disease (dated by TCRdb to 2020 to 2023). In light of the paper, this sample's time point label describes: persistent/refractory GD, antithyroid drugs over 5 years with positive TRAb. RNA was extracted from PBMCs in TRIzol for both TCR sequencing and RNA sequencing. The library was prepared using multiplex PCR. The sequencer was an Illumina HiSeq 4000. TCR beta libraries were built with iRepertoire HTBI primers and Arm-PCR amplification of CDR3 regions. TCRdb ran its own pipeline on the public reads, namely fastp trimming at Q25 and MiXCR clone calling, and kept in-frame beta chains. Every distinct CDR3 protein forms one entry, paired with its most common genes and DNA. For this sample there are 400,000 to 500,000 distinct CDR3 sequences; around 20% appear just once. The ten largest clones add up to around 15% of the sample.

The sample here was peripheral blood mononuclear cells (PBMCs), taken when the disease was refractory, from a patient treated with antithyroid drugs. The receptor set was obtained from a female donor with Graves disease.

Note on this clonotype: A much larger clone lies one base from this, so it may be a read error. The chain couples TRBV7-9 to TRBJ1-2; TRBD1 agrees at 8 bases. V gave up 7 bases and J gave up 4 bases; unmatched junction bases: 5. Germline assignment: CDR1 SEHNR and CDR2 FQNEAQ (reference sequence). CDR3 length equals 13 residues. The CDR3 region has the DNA TGTGCCAGCAACTTCACAGGGGGCTATGGCTACACCTTC. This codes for CASNFTGGYGYTF.

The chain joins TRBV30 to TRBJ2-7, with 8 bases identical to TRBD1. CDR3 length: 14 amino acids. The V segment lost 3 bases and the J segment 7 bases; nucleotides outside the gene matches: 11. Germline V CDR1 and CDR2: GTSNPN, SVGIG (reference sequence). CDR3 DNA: TGTGCCTGGAGCCAGGGGGCTATAGCGTTAGAGCAGTACTTC. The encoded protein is CAWSQGAIALEQYF.

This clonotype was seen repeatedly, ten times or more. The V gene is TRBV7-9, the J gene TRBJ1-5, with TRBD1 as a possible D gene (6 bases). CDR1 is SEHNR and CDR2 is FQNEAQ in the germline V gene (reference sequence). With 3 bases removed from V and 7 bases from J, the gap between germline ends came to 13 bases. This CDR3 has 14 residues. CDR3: CASSLSGGGQPQHF. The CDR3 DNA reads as TGTGCCAGCAGCTTGAGTGGGGGCGGACAGCCCCAGCATTTT. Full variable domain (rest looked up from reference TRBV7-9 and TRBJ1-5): DTGVSQNPRHKITKRGQNVTFRCDPISEHNRLYWYRQTLGQGPEFLTYFQNEAQLEKSRLLSDRFSAERPKGSFSTLEIQRTEQGDSAMYLCASSLSGGGQPQHFGDGTRLSIL.

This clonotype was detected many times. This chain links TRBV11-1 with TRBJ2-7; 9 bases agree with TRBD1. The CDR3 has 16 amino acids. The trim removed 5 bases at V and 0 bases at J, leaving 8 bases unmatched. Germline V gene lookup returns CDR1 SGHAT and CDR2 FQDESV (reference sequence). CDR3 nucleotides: TGTGCCAGCAGCCCCCGGGACAGGGTGAGCTCCTACGAGCAGTACTTC. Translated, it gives CASSPRDRVSSYEQYF.

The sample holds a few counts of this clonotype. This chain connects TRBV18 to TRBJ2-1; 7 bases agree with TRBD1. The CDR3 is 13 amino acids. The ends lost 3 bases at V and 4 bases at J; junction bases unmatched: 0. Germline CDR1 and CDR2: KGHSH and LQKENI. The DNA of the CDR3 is TGTGCCAGCTCACCGGACAGGTACAATGAGCAGTTCTTC. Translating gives CASSPDRYNEQFF.

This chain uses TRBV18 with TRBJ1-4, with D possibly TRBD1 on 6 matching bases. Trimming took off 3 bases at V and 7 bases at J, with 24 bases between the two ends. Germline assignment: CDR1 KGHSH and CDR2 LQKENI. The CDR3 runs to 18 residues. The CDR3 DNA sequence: TGTGCCAGCTCACCTCTTGCACCAACGGACAGCGCTCCTGAAAAACTGTTTTTT. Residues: CASSPLAPTDSAPEKLFF.

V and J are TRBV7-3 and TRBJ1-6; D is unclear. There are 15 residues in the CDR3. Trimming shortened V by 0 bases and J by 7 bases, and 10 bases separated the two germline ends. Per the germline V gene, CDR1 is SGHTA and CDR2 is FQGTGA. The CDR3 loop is CASSLTNGGNSPLHF. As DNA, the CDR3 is TGTGCCAGCAGCTTAACTAATGGCGGAAATTCACCCCTCCACTTT. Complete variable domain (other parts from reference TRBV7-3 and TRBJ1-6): GAGVSQTPSNKVTEKGKYVELRCDPISGHTALYWYRQSLGQGPEFLIYFQGTGAADDSGLPNDRFFAVRPEGSVSTLKIQRTERGDSAVYLCASSLTNGGNSPLHFGNGTRLTVT.

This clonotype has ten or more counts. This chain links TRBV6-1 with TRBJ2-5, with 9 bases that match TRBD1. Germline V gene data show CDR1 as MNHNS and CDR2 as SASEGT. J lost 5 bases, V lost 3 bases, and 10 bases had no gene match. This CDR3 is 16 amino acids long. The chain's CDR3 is CASSDGTGFGWETQYF. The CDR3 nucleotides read TGTGCCAGCAGTGACGGGACAGGGTTCGGCTGGGAGACCCAGTACTTC.